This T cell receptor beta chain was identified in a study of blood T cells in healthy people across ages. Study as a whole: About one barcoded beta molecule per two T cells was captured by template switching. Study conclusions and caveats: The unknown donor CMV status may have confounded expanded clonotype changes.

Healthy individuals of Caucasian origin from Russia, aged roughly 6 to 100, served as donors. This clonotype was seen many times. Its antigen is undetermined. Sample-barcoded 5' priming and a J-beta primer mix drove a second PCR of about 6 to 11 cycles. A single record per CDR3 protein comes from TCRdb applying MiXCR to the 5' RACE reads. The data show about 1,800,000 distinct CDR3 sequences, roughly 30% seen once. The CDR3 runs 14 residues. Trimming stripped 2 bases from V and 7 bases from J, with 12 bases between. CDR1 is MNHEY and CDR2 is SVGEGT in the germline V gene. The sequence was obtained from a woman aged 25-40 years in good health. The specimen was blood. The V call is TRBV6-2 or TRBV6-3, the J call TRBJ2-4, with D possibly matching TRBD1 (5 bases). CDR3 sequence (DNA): TGTGCCAGCAGTTACCCCGGACAAGGGAACATTCAGTACTTC. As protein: CASSYPGQGNIQYF.